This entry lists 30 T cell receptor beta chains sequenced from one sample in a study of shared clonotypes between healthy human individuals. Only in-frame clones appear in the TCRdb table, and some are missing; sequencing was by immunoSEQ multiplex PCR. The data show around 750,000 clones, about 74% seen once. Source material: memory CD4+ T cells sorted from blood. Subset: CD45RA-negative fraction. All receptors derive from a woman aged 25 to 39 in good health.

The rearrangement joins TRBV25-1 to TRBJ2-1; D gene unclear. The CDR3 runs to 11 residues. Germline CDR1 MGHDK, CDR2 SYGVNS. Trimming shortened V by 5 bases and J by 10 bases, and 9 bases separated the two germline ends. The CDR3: CASSNSVEQFF. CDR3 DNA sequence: TGTGCCAGCAGTAATTCGGTCGAGCAGTTCTTC.

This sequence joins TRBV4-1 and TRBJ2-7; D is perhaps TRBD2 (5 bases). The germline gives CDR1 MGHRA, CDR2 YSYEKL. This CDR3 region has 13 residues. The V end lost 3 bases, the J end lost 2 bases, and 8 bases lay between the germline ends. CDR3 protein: CASSQRETYEQYF. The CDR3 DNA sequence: TGCGCCAGCAGCCAGAGGGAAACCTACGAGCAGTACTTC.

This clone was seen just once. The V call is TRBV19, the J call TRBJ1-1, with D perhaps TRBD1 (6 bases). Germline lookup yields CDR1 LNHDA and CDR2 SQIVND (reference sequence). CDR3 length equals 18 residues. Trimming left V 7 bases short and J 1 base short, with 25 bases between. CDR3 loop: CASIQRGRGRGGNTEAFF. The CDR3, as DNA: TGTGCCAGTATCCAAAGGGGACGGGGGCGAGGAGGGAACACTGAAGCTTTCTTT.

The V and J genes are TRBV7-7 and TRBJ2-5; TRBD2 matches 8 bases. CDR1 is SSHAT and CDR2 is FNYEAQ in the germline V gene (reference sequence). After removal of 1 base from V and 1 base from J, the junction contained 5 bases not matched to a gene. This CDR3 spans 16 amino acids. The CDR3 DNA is TGTGCCAGCAGCTTAGGAACTAGCGGAATCCAAGAGACCCAGTACTTC. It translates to CASSLGTSGIQETQYF.

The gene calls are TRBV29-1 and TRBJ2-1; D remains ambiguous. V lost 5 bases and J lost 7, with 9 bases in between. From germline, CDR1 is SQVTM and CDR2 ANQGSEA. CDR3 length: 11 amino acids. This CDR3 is CSVRPLNEQFF. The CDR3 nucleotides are TGCAGCGTTCGGCCGTTGAATGAGCAGTTCTTC.

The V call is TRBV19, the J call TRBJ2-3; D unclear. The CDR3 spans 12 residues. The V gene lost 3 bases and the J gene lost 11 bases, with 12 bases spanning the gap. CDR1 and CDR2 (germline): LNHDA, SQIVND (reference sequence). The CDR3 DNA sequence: TGTGCCAGTAGTATTAACGGGCATTTGCAGTATTTT. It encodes CASSINGHLQYF.

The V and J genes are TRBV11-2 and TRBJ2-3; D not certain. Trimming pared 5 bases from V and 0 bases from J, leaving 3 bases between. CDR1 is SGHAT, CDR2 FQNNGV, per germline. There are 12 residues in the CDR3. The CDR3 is CASSVSTDTQYF. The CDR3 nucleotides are TGTGCCAGCAGCGTCAGCACAGATACGCAGTATTTT. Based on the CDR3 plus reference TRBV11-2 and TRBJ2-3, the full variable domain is EAGVAQSPRYKIIEKRQSVAFWCNPISGHATLYWYQQILGQGPKLLIQFQNNGVVDDSQLPKDRFSAERLKGVDSTLKIQPAKLEDSAVYLCASSVSTDTQYFGPGTRLTVL.

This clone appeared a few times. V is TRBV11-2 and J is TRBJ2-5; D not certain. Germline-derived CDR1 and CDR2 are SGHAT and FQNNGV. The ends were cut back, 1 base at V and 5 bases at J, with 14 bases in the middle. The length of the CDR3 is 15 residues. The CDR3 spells CASSLVGSEIETQYF. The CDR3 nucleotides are TGTGCCAGCAGCTTAGTTGGGTCGGAGATCGAGACCCAGTACTTC.

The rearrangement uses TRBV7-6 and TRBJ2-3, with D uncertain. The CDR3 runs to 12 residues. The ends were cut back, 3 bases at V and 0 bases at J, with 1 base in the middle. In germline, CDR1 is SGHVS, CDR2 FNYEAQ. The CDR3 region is CASSLSTDTQYF. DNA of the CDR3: TGTGCCAGCAGCTTGAGCACAGATACGCAGTATTTT. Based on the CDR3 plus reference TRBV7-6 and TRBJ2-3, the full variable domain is GAGVSQSPRYKVTKRGQDVALRCDPISGHVSLYWYRQALGQGPEFLTYFNYEAQQDKSGLPNDRFSAERPEGSISTLTIQRTEQRDSAMYRCASSLSTDTQYFGPGTRLTVL.

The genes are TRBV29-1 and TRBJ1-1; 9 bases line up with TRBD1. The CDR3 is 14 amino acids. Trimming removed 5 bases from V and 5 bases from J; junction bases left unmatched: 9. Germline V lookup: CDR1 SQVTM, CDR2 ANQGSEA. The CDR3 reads CSVRQGGEETEAFF. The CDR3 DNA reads TGCAGCGTTAGACAGGGGGGAGAGGAAACTGAAGCTTTCTTT.

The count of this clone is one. The CDR3 sequence is CSVAGANYGYTF. The CDR3 nucleotides read TGCAGCGTTGCTGGGGCAAACTATGGCTACACCTTC. This chain links TRBV29-1 with TRBJ1-2; tentative D call: TRBD1 (5 bases). Germline CDR1 and CDR2: SQVTM and ANQGSEA. The ends were cut back, 4 bases at V and 2 bases at J, with 8 bases in the middle. This CDR3 has 12 amino acids.

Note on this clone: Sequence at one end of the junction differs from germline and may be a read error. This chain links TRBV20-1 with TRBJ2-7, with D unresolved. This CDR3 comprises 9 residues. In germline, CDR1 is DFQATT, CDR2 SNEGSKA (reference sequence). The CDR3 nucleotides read TGCAGTGTGGACCGAGCAGGAAATTTC. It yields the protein CSVDRAGNF.

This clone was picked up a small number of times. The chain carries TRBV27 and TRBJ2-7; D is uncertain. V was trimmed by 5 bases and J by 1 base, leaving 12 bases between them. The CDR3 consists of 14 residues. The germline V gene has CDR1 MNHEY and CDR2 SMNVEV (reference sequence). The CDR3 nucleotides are TGTGCCAGCAGTCTAACGCTCCTGTCCTACGAGCAGTACTTC. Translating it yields CASSLTLLSYEQYF.

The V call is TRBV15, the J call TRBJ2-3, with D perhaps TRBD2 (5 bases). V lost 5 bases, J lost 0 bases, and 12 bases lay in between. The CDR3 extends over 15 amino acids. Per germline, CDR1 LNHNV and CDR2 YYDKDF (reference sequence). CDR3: CATSVLGDSTDTQYF. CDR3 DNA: TGTGCCACCAGCGTCCTCGGGGATAGCACAGATACGCAGTATTTT.

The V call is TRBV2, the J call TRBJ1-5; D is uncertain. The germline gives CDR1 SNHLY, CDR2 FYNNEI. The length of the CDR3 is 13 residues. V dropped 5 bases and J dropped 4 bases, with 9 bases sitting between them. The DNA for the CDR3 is TGTGCCAGCAGTAGGGAGACAAATCAGCCCCAGCATTTT. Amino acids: CASSRETNQPQHF.

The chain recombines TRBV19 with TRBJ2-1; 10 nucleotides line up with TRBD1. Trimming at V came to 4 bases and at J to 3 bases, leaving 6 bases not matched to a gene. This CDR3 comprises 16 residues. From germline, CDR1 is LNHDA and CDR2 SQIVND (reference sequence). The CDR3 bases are TGTGCCAGTAGTAGGGGCGACAGGGGGCTCTACAATGAGCAGTTCTTC. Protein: CASSRGDRGLYNEQFF.

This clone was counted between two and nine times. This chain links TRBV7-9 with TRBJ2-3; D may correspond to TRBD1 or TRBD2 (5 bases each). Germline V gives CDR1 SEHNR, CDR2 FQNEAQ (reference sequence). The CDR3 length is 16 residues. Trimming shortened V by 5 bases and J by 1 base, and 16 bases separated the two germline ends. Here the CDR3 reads CASSPGVGARTDTQYF. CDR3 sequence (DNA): TGTGCCAGCAGCCCCGGGGTAGGGGCGCGCACAGATACGCAGTATTTT.

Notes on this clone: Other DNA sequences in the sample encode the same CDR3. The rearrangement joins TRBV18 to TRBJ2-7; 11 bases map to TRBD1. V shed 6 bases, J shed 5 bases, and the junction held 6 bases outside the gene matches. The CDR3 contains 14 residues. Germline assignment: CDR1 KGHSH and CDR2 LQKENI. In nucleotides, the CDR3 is TGTGCCAGCTCGCCCGGGACAGGGGGGCACGAGCAGTACTTC. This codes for CASSPGTGGHEQYF.

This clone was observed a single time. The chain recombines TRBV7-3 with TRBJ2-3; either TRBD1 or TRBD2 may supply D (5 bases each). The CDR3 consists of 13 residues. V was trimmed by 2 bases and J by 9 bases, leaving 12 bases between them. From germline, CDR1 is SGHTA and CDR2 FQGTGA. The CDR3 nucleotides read TGTGCCAGCAGCTTAGAGGGACGAGAAACGCAGTATTTT. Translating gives CASSLEGRETQYF.

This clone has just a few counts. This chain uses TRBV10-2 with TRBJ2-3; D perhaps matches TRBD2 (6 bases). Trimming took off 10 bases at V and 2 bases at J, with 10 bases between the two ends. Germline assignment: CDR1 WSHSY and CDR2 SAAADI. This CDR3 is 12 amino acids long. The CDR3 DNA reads TGCGCCATCGAGGACTACACAGATACGCAGTATTTT. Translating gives CAIEDYTDTQYF.

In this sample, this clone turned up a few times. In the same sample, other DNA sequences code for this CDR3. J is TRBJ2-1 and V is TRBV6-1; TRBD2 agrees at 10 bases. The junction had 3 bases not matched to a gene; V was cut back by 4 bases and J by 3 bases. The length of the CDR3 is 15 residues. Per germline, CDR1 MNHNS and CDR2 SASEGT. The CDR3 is CASSGLAGGYNEQFF. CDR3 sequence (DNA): TGTGCCAGCAGTGGATTAGCGGGAGGCTACAATGAGCAGTTCTTC.

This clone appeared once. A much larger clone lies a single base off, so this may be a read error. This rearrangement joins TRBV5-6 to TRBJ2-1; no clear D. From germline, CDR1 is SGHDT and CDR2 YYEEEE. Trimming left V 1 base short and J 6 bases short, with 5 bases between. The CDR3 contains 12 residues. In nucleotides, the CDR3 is TGTGCCAGCAGCTTGTGGTTCAATGAGCAGTTCTTC. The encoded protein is CASSLWFNEQFF.

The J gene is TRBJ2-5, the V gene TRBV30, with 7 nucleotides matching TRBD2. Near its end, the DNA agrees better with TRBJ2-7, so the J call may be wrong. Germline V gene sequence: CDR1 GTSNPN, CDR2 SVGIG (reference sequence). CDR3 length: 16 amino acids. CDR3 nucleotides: TGTGCCTGGAGGCCCTTCGGGGCGGGAGCGTACTACGAGCAGTACTTC. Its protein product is CAWRPFGAGAYYEQYF.

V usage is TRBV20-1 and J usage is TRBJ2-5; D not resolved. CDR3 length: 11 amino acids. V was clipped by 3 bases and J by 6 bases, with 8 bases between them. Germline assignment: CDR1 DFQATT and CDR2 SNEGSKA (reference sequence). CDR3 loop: CSASERQTQYF. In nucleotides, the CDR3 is TGCAGTGCTAGTGAACGCCAGACCCAGTACTTC.

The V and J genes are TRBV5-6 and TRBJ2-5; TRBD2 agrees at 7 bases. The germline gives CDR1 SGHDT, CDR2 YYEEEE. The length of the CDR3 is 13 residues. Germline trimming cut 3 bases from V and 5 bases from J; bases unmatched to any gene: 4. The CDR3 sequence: CASSYTSDETQYF. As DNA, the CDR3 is TGTGCCAGCAGCTATACTAGCGACGAGACCCAGTACTTC. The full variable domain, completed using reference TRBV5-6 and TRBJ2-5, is DAGVTQSPTHLIKTRGQQVTLRCSPKSGHDTVSWYQQALGQGPQFIFQYYEEEERQRGNFPDRFSGHQFPNYSSELNVNALLLGDSALYLCASSYTSDETQYFGPGTRLLVL.

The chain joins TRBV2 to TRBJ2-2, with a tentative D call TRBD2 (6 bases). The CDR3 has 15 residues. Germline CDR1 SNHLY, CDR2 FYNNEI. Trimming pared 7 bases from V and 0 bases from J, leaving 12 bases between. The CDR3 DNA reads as TGTGCCAGCACGGCGGGACCCTCGAACACCGGGGAGCTGTTTTTT. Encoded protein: CASTAGPSNTGELFF.

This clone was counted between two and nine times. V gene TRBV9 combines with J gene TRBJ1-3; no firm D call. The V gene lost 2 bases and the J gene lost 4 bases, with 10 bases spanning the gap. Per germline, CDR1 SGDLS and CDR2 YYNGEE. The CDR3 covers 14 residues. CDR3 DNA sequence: TGTGCCAGCAGCGTTGACACTCCCGGAAACACCATATATTTT. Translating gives CASSVDTPGNTIYF. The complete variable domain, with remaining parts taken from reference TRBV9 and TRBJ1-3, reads DSGVTQTPKHLITATGQRVTLRCSPRSGDLSVYWYQQSLDQGLQFLIQYYNGEERAKGNILERFSAQQFPDLHSELNLSSLELGDSALYFCASSVDTPGNTIYFGEGSWLTVV.

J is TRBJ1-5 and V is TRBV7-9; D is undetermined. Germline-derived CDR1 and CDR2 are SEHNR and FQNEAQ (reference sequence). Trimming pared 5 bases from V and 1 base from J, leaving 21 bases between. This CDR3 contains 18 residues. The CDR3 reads CASSPGLAGRWSNQPQHF. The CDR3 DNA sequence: TGTGCCAGCAGCCCCGGTCTGGCAGGTCGCTGGAGCAATCAGCCCCAGCATTTT.

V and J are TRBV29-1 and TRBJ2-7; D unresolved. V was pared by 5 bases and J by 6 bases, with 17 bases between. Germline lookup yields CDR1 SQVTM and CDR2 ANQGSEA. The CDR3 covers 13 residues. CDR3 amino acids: CSVILRNLGEQYF. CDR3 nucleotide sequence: TGCAGCGTTATTCTTCGAAATCTAGGCGAGCAGTACTTC.

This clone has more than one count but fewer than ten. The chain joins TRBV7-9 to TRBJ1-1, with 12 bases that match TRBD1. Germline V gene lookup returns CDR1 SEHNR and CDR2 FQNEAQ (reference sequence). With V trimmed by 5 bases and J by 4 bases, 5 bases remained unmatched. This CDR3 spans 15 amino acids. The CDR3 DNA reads TGTGCCAGCAGCGCTGGGACAGGGGGCGTCACTGAAGCTTTCTTT. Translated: CASSAGTGGVTEAFF.